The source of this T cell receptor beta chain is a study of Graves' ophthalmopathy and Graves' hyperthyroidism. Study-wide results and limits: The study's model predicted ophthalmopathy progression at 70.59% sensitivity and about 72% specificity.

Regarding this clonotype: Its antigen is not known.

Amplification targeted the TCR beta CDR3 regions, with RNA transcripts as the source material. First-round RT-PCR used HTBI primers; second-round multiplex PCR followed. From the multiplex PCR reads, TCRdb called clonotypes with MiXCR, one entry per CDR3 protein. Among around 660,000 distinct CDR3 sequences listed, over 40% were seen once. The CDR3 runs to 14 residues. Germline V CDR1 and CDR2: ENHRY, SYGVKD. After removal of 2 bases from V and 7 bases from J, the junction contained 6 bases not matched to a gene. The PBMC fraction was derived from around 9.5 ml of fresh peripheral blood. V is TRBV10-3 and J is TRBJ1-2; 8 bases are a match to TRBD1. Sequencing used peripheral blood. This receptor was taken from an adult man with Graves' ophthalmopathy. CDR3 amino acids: CAISEGTGSGGYTF. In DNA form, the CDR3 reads TGTGCCATCAGTGAGGGGACAGGCTCCGGTGGCTACACCTTC.